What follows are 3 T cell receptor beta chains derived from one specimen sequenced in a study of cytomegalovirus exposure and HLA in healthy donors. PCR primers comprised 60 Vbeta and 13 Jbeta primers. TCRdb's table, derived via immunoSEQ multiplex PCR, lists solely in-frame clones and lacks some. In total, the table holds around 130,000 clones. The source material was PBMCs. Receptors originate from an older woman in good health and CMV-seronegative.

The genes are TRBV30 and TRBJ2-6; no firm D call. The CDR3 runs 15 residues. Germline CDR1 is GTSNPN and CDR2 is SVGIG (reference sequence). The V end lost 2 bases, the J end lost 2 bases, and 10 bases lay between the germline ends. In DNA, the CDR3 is TGTGCCTGGAGTACTTTGAGGACTGGGGCCAACGTCCTGACTTTC. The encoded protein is CAWSTLRTGANVLTF.

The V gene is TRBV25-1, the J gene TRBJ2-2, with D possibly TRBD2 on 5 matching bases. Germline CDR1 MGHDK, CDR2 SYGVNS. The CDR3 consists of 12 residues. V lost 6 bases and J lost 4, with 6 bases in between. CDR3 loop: CASSGITGELFF. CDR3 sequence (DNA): TGTGCCAGCAGCGGGATCACCGGGGAGCTGTTTTTT. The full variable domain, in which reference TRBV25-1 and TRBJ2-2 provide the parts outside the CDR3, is EADIYQTPRYLVIGTGKKITLECSQTMGHDKMYWYQQDPGMELHLIHYSYGVNSTEKGDLSSESTVSRIRTEHFPLTLESARPSHTSQYLCASSGITGELFFGEGSRLTVL.

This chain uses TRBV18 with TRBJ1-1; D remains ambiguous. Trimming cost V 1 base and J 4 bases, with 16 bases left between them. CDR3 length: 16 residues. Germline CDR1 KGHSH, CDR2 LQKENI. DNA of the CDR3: TGTGCCAGCTCACCACGGGAGGGAGAGTCGGGCACTGAAGCTTTCTTT. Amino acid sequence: CASSPREGESGTEAFF.